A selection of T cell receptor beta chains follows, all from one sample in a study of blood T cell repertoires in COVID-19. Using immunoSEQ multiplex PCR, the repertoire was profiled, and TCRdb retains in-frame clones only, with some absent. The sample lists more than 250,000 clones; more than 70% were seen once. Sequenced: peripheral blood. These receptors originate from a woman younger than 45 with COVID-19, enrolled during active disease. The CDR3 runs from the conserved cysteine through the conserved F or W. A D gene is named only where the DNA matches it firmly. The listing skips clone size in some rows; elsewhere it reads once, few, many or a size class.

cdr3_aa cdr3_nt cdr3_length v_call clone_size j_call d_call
CASSPGLAGGGEQFF TGTGCCAGCAGCCCCGGACTAGCGGGGGGTGGTGAGCAGTTCTTC 15 TRBV14 . TRBJ2-1 TRBD2
CASSSMGTGSSPLHF TGTGCCAGCAGCTCTATGGGGACTGGGAGTTCACCCCTCCACTTT 15 TRBV9 . TRBJ1-6 .
CASSRGFNEKLFF TGTGCCAGCAGCAGGGGTTTTAATGAAAAACTGTTTTTT 13 TRBV28 once TRBJ1-4 .
CASSIGADSPLHF TGTGCCAGTAGTATAGGAGCGGATTCACCCCTCCACTTT 13 TRBV19 . TRBJ1-6 .
CASSQGFMNTEAFF TGTGCCAGCAGCCAGGGCTTTATGAACACTGAAGCTTTCTTT 14 TRBV27 . TRBJ1-1 .
CASSERSYDEKLFF TGTGCCAGCAGTGAGCGGTCCTATGATGAAAAACTGTTTTTT 14 TRBV2 . TRBJ1-4 .
CASSWTELGQPQHF TGTGCCAGCAGTTGGACAGAACTGGGACAGCCCCAGCATTTT 14 TRBV6-5 . TRBJ1-5 .
CASSPRDSPAPTDTQYF TGTGCCAGCAGCCCCCGGGACTCACCCGCTCCCACAGATACGCAGTATTTT 17 TRBV7-9 . TRBJ2-3 .
CASSYRGRDTPNTGELFF TGTGCCAGCAGTTACAGGGGGAGGGACACTCCGAACACCGGGGAGCTGTTTTTT 18 TRBV6-7 . TRBJ2-2 .
CATSDLRTRGIDEQFF TGTGCCACCAGTGATTTAAGGACGAGGGGGATCGATGAGCAGTTCTTC 16 TRBV24-1 . TRBJ2-1 .
CASSQFGLVEEQFF TGTGCCAGCAGCCAATTTGGACTAGTTGAGGAGCAGTTCTTC 14 TRBV3-1/TRBV3-2 . TRBJ2-1 TRBD2
CASSPGAWNLHF TGTGCCAGCAGTCCAGGGGCCTGGAACCTCCACTTT 12 TRBV11-2 . TRBJ1-6 .
CASSLGDRGLTNEKLFF TGTGCCAGCAGCTTGGGGGACAGGGGGTTGACTAATGAAAAACTGTTTTTT 17 TRBV5-5 . TRBJ1-4 TRBD1
CASSRTGVNTEAFF TGTGCCAGCAGCCGGACAGGAGTGAACACTGAAGCTTTCTTT 14 TRBV9 . TRBJ1-1 TRBD1
CASSALGLGTEAFF TGTGCCAGCAGCGCATTGGGTCTAGGCACTGAAGCTTTCTTT 14 TRBV9 . TRBJ1-1 .
CASSRWAGAGVSGELFF TGTGCCAGCAGCCGGTGGGCGGGAGCCGGAGTGTCCGGGGAGCTGTTTTTT 17 TRBV6-2/TRBV6-3 . TRBJ2-2 TRBD2
CASSLGTGTGAATQYF TGTGCCAGCAGCTTAGGGACCGGGACAGGGGCGGCGACGCAGTATTTT 16 TRBV7-2 . TRBJ2-3 TRBD1
CARSHGGSGQDGNTEAFF TGTGCCAGAAGCCACGGCGGTTCAGGGCAGGATGGGAACACTGAAGCTTTCTTT 18 TRBV5-3 . TRBJ1-1 .